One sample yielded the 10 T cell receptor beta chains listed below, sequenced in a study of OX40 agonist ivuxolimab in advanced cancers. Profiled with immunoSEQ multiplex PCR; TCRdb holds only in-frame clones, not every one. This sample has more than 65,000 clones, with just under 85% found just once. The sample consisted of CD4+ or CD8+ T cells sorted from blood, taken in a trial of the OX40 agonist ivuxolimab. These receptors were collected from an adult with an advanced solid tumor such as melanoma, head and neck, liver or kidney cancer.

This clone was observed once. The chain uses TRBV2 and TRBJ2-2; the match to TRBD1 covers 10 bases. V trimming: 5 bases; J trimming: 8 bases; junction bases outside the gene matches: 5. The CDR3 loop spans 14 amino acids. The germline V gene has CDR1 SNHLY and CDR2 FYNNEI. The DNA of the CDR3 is TGTGCCAGCAGTAATGACAGGGGGCTTGGGGAGCTGTTTTTT. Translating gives CASSNDRGLGELFF.

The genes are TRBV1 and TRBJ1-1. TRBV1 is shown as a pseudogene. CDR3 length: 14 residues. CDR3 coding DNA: TGCACCAGCAGCCAAGCCACCGAGGAGGCTGAAGCTTTCTTT. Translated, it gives CTSSQATEEAEAFF.

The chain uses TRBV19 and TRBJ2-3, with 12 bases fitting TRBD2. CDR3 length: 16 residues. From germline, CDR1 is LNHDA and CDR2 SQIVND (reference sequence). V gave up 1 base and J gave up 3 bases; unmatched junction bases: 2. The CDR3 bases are TGTGCCAGTAGTATAGGGACTAGCGGGACTACAGATACGCAGTATTTT. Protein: CASSIGTSGTTDTQYF.

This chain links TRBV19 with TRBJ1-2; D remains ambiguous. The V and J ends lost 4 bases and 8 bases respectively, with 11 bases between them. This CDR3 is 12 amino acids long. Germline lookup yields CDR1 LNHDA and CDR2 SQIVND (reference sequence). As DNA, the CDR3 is TGTGCCAGTAGTAAAGAGTCCCGGGGCTACACCTTC. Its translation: CASSKESRGYTF.

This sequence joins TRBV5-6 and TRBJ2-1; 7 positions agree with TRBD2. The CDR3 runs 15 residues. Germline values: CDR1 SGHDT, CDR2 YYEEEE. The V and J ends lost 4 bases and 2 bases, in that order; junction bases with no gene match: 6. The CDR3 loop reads CASSPLAVAYNEQFF. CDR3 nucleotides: TGTGCCAGCAGCCCCCTAGCGGTAGCCTACAATGAGCAGTTCTTC.

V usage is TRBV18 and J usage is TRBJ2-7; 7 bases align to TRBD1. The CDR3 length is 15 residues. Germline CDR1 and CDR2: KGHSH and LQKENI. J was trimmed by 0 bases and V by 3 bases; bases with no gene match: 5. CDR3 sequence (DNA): TGTGCCAGCTCACCCAGGACAGGCAGCTCCTACGAGCAGTACTTC. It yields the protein CASSPRTGSSYEQYF.

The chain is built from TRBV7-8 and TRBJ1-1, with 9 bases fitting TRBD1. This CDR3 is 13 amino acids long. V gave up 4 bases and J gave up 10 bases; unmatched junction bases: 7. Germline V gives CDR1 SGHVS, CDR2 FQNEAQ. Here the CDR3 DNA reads TGTGCCAGCAGCTCTATAGGGACAGGGAGAGCTTTCTTT. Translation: CASSSIGTGRAFF.

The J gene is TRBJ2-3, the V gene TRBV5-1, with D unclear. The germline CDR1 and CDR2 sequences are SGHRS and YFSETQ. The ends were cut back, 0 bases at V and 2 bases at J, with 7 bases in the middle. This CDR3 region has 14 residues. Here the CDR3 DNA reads TGCGCCAGCAGCTTGGAACAGATCACAGATACGCAGTATTTT. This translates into CASSLEQITDTQYF.

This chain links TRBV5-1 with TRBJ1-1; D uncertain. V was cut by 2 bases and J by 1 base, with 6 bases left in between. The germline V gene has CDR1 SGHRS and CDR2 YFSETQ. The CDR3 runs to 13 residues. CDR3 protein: CASSFPENTEAFF. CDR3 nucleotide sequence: TGCGCCAGCAGCTTTCCAGAGAACACTGAAGCTTTCTTT.

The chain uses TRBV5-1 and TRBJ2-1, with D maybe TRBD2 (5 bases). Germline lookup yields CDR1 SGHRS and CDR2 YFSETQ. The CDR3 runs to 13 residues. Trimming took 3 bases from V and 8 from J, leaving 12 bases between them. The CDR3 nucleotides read TGCGCCAGCAGCTCGTTCGGGGTTCATGAGCAGTTCTTC. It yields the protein CASSSFGVHEQFF. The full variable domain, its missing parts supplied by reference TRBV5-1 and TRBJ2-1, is KAGVTQTPRYLIKTRGQQVTLSCSPISGHRSVSWYQQTPGQGLQFLFEYFSETQRNKGNFPGRFSGRQFSNSRSEMNVSTLELGDSALYLCASSSFGVHEQFFGPGTRLTVL.